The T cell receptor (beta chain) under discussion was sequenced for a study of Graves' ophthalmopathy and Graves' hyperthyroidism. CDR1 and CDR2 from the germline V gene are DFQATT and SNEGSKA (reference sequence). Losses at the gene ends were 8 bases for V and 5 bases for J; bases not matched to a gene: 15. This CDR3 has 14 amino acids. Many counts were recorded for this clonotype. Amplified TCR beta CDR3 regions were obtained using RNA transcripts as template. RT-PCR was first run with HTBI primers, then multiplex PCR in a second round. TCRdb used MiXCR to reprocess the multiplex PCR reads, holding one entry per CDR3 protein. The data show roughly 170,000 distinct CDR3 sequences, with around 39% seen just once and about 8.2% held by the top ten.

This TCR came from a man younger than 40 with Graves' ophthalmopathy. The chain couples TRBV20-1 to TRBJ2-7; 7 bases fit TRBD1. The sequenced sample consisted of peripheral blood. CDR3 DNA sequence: TGCAGTTCTTCCCAAACAGGGGTTTTGGACGAGCAGTACTTC. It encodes CSSSQTGVLDEQYF.